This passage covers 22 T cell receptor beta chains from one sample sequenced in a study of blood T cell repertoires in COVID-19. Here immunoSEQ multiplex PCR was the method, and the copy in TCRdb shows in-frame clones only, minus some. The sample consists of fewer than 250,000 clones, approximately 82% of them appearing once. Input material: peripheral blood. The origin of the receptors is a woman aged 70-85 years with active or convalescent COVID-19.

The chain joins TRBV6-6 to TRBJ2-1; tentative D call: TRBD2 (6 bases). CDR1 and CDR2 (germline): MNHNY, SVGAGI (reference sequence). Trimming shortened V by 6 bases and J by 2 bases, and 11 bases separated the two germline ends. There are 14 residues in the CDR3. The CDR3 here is CASSRERTYNEQFF. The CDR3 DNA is TGTGCCAGCAGCCGGGAGAGGACCTACAATGAGCAGTTCTTC.

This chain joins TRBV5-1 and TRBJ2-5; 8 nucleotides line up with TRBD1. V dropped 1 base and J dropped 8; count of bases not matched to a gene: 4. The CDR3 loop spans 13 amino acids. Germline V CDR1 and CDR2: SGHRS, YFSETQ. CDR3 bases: TGCGCCAGCAGCTTGATGACAGGGGAAACCCAGTACTTC. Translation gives CASSLMTGETQYF.

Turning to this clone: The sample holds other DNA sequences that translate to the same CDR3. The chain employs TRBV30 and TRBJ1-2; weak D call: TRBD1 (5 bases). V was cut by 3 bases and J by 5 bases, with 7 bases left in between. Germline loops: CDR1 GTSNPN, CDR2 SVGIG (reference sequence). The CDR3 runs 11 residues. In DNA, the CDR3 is TGTGCCTGGAGCCAGGGATATGGCTACACCTTC. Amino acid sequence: CAWSQGYGYTF.

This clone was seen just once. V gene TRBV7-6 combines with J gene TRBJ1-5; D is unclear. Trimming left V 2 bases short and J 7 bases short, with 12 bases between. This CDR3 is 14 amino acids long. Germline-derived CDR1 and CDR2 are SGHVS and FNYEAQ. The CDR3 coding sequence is TGTGCCAGCAGCTTAACGGCCAGCGGACAGCCCCAGCATTTT. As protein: CASSLTASGQPQHF.

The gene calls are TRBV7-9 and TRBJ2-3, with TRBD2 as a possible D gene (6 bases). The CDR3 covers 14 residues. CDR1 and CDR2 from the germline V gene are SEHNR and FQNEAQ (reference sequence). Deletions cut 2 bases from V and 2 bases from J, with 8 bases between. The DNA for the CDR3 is TGTGCCAGCAGCTTACGCGGGGCCACAGATACGCAGTATTTT. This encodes CASSLRGATDTQYF.

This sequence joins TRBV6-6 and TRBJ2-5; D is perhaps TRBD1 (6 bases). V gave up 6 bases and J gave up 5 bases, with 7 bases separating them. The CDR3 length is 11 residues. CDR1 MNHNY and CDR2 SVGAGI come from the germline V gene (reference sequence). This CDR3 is CASSQGETQYF. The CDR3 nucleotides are TGTGCCAGCAGCCAGGGGGAGACCCAGTACTTC.

In DNA, the CDR3 is TGTGCCACCAGCAGCCGTGCTAGCGGGAGGGCAGGAGAGCAGTTCTTC. It codes for CATSSRASGRAGEQFF. This chain uses TRBV15 with TRBJ2-1, with TRBD2 matching over 12 bases. The CDR3 runs 16 residues. With 3 bases clipped from V and 10 bases from J, the junction kept 10 bases outside the gene matches. Germline CDR1 LNHNV, CDR2 YYDKDF (reference sequence).

This CDR3 is CASSLPLQGSGANVLTF. The CDR3 coding sequence is TGCGCCAGCAGCTTACCCCTCCAGGGGTCTGGGGCCAACGTCCTGACTTTC. The V gene is TRBV5-1, the J gene TRBJ2-6; tentatively, D is TRBD1 (6 bases). This CDR3 has 17 amino acids. V shed 2 bases and J shed 1 base, with 13 bases lying between them. Germline-derived CDR1 and CDR2 are SGHRS and YFSETQ.

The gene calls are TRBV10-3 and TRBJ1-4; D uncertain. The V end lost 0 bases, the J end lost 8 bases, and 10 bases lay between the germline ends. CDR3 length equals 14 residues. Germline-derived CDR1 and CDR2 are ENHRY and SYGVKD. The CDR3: CAISESSGAEKLFF. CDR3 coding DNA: TGTGCCATCAGTGAGTCAAGTGGTGCGGAAAAACTGTTTTTT.

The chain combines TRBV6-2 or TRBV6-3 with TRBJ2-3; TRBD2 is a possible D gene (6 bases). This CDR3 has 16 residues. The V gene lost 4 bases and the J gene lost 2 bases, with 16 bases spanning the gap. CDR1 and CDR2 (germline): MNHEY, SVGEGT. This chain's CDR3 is CASSSSGGLFTDTQYF. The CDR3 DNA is TGTGCCAGCAGTTCGTCTGGGGGACTGTTCACAGATACGCAGTATTTT.

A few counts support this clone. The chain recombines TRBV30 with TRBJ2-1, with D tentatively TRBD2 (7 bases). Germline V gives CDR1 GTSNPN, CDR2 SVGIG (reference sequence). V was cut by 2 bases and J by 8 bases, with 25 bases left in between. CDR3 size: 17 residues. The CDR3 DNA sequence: TGTGCCTGGAGTACATTTGGAGGGGGGGCCCTGGTGTATGAGCAGTTCTTC. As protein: CAWSTFGGGALVYEQFF.

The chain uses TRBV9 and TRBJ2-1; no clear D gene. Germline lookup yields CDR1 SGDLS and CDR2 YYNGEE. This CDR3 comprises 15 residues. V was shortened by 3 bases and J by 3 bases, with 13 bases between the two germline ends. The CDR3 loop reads CASSAAARNYNEQFF. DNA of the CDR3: TGTGCCAGCAGCGCCGCGGCCCGAAACTACAATGAGCAGTTCTTC.

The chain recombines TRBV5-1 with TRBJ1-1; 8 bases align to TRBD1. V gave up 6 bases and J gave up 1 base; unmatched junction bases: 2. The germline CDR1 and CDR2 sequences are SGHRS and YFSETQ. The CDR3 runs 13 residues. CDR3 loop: CASKDRANTEAFF. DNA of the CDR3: TGCGCCAGCAAGGACAGGGCGAACACTGAAGCTTTCTTT. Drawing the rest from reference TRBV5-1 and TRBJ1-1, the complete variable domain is KAGVTQTPRYLIKTRGQQVTLSCSPISGHRSVSWYQQTPGQGLQFLFEYFSETQRNKGNFPGRFSGRQFSNSRSEMNVSTLELGDSALYLCASKDRANTEAFFGQGTRLTVV.

The CDR3 DNA sequence: TGTGCCAGCTCACCTGAGGCGGGGGACCAGCCCCAGCATTTT. This translates into CASSPEAGDQPQHF. This sequence joins TRBV18 and TRBJ1-5, with D possibly matching TRBD1 (5 bases). The CDR3 runs 14 residues. Trimming shortened V by 3 bases and J by 7 bases, and 13 bases separated the two germline ends. Germline V lookup: CDR1 KGHSH, CDR2 LQKENI.

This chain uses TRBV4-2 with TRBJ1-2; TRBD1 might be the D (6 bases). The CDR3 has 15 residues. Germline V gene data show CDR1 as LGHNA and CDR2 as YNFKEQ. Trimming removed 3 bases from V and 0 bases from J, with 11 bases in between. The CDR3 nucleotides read TGTGCCAGCAGCCACCACAGGGATTCTAACTATGGCTACACCTTC. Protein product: CASSHHRDSNYGYTF.

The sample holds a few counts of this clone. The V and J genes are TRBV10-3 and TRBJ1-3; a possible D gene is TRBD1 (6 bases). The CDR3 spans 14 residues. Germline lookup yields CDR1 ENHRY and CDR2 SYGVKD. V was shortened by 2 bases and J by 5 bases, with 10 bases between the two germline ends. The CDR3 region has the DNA TGTGCCATCAGTGAGAAGGACAGCCGAAACACCATATATTTT. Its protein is CAISEKDSRNTIYF.

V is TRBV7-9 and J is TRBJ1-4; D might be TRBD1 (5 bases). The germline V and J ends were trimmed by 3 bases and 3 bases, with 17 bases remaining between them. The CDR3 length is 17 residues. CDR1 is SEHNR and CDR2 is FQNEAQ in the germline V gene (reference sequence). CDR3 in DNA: TGTGCCAGCAGCTTCTTCGGTGCAGGGCCAGCTAATGAAAAACTGTTTTTT. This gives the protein CASSFFGAGPANEKLFF.

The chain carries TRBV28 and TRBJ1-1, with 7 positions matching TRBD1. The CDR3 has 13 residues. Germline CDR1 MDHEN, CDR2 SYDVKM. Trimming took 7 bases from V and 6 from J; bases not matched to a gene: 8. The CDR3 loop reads CASMRTGQAEAFF. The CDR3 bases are TGTGCCAGCATGAGGACCGGACAGGCTGAAGCTTTCTTT.

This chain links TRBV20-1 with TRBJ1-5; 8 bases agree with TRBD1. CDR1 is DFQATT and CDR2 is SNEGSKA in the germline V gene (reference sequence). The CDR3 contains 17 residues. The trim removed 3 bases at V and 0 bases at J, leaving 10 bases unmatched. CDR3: CSASGQGAFHSNQPQHF. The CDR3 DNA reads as TGCAGTGCTAGTGGTCAGGGGGCTTTTCATAGCAATCAGCCCCAGCATTTT.

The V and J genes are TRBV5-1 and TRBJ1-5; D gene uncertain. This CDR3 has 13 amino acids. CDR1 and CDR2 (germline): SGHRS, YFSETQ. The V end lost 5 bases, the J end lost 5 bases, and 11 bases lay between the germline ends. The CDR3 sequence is CASRQIPDQPQHF. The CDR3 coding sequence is TGCGCCAGCAGACAGATACCCGATCAGCCCCAGCATTTT.

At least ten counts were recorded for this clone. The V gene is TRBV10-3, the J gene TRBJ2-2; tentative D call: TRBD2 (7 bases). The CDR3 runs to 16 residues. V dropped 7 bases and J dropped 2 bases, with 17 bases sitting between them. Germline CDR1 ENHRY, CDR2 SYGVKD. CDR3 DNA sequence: TGTGCCATCACGGATCGCGGGGGCTACAACACCGGGGAGCTGTTTTTT. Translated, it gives CAITDRGGYNTGELFF.

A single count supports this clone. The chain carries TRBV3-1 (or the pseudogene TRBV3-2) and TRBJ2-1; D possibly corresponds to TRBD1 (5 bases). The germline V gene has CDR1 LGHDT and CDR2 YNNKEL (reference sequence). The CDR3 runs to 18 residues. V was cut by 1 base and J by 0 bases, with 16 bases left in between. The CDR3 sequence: CASSQVIGAFSSYNEQFF. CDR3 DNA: TGTGCCAGCAGCCAAGTAATTGGGGCCTTCAGCTCCTACAATGAGCAGTTCTTC.